Here is one T cell receptor beta chain with its context. The sample belongs to a study of blood T cell repertoires in COVID-19. Study at large: PBMCs, B-cell-depleted T cells, or T cells provided the cDNA or gDNA that made up the material.

Data came from immunoSEQ multiplex PCR; TCRdb stores just in-frame clones and leaves some out. The sample lists 80,000 to 95,000 clones, more than 75% occurring once. This CDR3 spans 15 amino acids. Looked up from germline, CDR1 is MNHEY and CDR2 is SVGAGI. The ends were cut back, 0 bases at V and 8 bases at J, with 16 bases in the middle. The sequenced sample was peripheral blood. This sequence joins TRBV6-5 and TRBJ1-2; perhaps TRBD1 as D (6 bases). The receptor was isolated from a human donor in a cohort sampled during active COVID-19. This CDR3 reads CASSYSRPGDGGYTF. DNA for the CDR3: TGTGCCAGCAGTTACTCGCGGCCAGGGGATGGGGGCTACACCTTC.